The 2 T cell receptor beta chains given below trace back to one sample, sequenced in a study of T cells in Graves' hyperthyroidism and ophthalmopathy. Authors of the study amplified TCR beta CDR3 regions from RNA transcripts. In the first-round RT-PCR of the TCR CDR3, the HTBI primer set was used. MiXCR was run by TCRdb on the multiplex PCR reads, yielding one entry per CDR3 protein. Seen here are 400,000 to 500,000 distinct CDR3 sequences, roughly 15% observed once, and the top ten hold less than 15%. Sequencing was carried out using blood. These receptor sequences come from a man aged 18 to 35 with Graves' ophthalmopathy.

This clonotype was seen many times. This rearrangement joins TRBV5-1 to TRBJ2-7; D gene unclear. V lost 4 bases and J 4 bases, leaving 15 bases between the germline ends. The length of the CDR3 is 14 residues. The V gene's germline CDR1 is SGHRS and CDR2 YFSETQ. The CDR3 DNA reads TGCGCCAGCAGCCTAACACCTTATGATTACGAGCAGTACTTC. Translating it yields CASSLTPYDYEQYF.

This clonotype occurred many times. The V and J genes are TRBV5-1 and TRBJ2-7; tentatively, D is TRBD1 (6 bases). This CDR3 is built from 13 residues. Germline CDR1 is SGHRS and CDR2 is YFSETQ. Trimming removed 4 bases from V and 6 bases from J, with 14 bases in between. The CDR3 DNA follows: TGCGCCAGCAGCCCCAGGACAGAAAGCGAGCAGTACTTC. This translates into CASSPRTESEQYF.